The following is a T cell receptor (beta chain) sequence with its context. The entry originates in a study of blood T cell repertoires in COVID-19. Turning to the study itself: The samples span acute and convalescent COVID-19 from the United States, Italy and Spain.

Germline CDR1 SGHRS, CDR2 YFSETQ. With 0 bases removed from V and 2 bases from J, the gap between germline ends came to 11 bases. The CDR3 loop spans 15 amino acids. Authors' processing steps: Amplified reference gene primers provided the basis for estimating nucleated cell counts. The assay was immunoSEQ multiplex PCR, and TCRdb's table has in-frame clones only and misses some. Clonal size and the V and J genes are those of that table, whereas D and trimming came from the DNA. The sample has some 250,000 clones, about 80% seen once. The genes are TRBV5-1 and TRBJ2-5; D possibly corresponds to TRBD1 (6 bases). This receptor was obtained from a woman of 80 years or more with acute or convalescent COVID-19. The sequenced sample was peripheral blood. In DNA form, the CDR3 reads TGCGCCAGCAGCTTGGGGACAGATGCACAAGAGACCCAGTACTTC. It specifies CASSLGTDAQETQYF.